This is a list of T cell receptor beta chains from one sample in a study of human T cells and chemical hapten exposure. TCRdb recomputed calls from the RACE reads with MiXCR, one row per CDR3 protein. The profile shows about 110,000 distinct CDR3 sequences, around 10% of them singletons. The source was whole blood, collected in connection with sensitization to the hapten diphenylcyclopropenone (DPC). The receptors shown here come from a woman aged 50 to 65 with alopecia areata. Some clones in this sample may be carry-over from other donors' samples. Both conserved end residues are part of each CDR3. A D gene is named only where the DNA matches it firmly. Clone size appears in some rows only: once, few, many, or a class for an expanded clone.

>17|TRBJ2-5|TRBD1|NA|TRBV19
TGTGCCAGTAGTATAGATGCCCCGGGACAGGGGAAAGAGACCCAGTACTTC
CASSIDAPGQGKETQYF
>18|TRBJ2-7|TRBD1|few|TRBV12-3/TRBV12-4
TGTGCCAGCAGTTTAGCTAGAATGAGACAGGGATTTCTCTACGAGCAGTACTTC
CASSLARMRQGFLYEQYF
>19|TRBJ2-1|NA|many|TRBV19
TGTGCCAGTAGTATAGGCCTCTTGAGCGGAACGAGCTCCTACAATGAGCAGTTCTTC
CASSIGLLSGTSSYNEQFF
>17|TRBJ1-3|TRBD1|many|TRBV12-3/TRBV12-4
TGTGCCAGCAGACCAGGGACAGGGGGCTTCTCTGGAAACACCATATATTTT
CASRPGTGGFSGNTIYF
>16|TRBJ2-3|TRBD1|many|TRBV2
TGTGCCAGCACTAAGATGGGACAGGGAAACACAGATACGCAGTATTTT
CASTKMGQGNTDTQYF
>17|TRBJ2-3|NA|NA|TRBV7-8
TGTGCCAGCAGCTTCCCACGGTTTCTCACTAGCACAGATACGCAGTATTTT
CASSFPRFLTSTDTQYF
>14|TRBJ2-5|NA|NA|TRBV18
TGTGCCAGCTCACCACCTAACAGCCAAGAGACCCAGTACTTC
CASSPPNSQETQYF
>12|TRBJ1-2|NA|many|TRBV6-5
TGTGCCAGCAGAAGGGGAAACTATGGCTACACCTTC
CASRRGNYGYTF
>15|TRBJ1-2|NA|NA|TRBV18
TGTGCCAGCTCCACCGGTACAGCCGCTAACTATGGCTACACCTTC
CASSTGTAANYGYTF
>15|TRBJ1-5|TRBD1|many|TRBV18
TGTGCCAGCTCACCGCGGACAGGGTCCCCCAGGGCCCAGCATTTT
CASSPRTGSPRAQHF
>14|TRBJ2-5|TRBD2|NA|TRBV4-2
TGTGCCAGCAGCCCCGGACTAGGGCAAGAGACCCAGTACTTC
CASSPGLGQETQYF
>16|TRBJ2-3|TRBD2|NA|TRBV7-9
TGTGCCAGCAGCTTTGGGTCTAGCGGGGGGGCAGATACGCAGTATTTT
CASSFGSSGGADTQYF
>13|TRBJ1-3|NA|many|TRBV11-2
TGTGCCAGCAGCCAAAGCGCCCGGGGCACCATATATTTT
CASSQSARGTIYF
>15|TRBJ2-7|NA|few|TRBV3-1
TGTGCCAGCAGCCAGGGGCAGGTTATTCCCTACGAGCAGTACTTC
CASSQGQVIPYEQYF
>12|TRBJ2-7|NA|few|TRBV10-3
TGTGCCATCAGTGAGCAGGGAAGGGAGCAGTACTTC
CAISEQGREQYF
>14|TRBJ2-7|NA|few|TRBV11-2
TGTGCCAGCAGCCCAAGGGACGGATCCTACGAGCAGTACTTC
CASSPRDGSYEQYF
>14|TRBJ1-1|NA|NA|TRBV20-1
TGCAGTGCTAGAGATGGTTATTTCAGTAGCGGAGCTTTCTTT
CSARDGYFSSGAFF
>15|TRBJ2-7|NA|NA|TRBV20-1
TGCAGTGCTAGAGATCGTGGGGGAGCCTCCTACGAGCAGTACTTC
CSARDRGGASYEQYF
>15|TRBJ1-5|NA|many|TRBV5-6
TGTGCCAGCAGCAGGGGTGACCTCCCCAGACAGCCCCAGCATTTT
CASSRGDLPRQPQHF
>11|TRBJ1-6|NA|few|TRBV7-9
TGTGCCAGCAGCCAGTTTGACGCTCTCCACTTT
CASSQFDALHF
>14|TRBJ2-5|NA|NA|TRBV19
TGTGCCAGTATGGAGACTCGGAGCCAAGAGACCCAGTACTTC
CASMETRSQETQYF
>12|TRBJ1-2|NA|NA|TRBV29-1
TGCAGCGCCCGACAGGCTAACTATGGCTACACCTTC
CSARQANYGYTF
>12|TRBJ1-6|NA|NA|TRBV27
TGTGCCAGCAGTTTAAACGCTTCACCCCTCCACTTT
CASSLNASPLHF
>14|TRBJ1-1|TRBD1|NA|TRBV12-3/TRBV12-4
TGTGCCAGCAGGTCACAGGGGTGGTCCACTGAAGCTTTCTTT
CASRSQGWSTEAFF
>18|TRBJ2-7|TRBD2|few|TRBV20-1
TGCAGTGCCCGGAATCCGGGACTAGCGGGGGCCCCCTCCTACGAGCAGTACTTC
CSARNPGLAGAPSYEQYF
>16|TRBJ2-3|TRBD2|NA|TRBV5-1
TGCGCCAGCAGATTGACTAGCGGACCCGCCACAGATACGCAGTATTTT
CASRLTSGPATDTQYF
>15|TRBJ2-1|NA|NA|TRBV11-2
TGTGCCAGCAGCTTTCGGACAGTCTCCTACAATGAGCAGTTCTTC
CASSFRTVSYNEQFF
>16|TRBJ1-2|NA|NA|TRBV4-1
TGCGCCAGCAGCCAAGAAACCCAGGGTTATGGGAATGGCTACACCTTC
CASSQETQGYGNGYTF
>13|TRBJ2-1|NA|NA|TRBV7-6
TGTGCCAGCAGCTTATCCAGGAGCAATGAGCAGTTCTTC
CASSLSRSNEQFF
>12|TRBJ2-5|NA|NA|TRBV12-2
TGTGCAGGGCGAGGGGAAGCTGAGACCCAGTACTTC
CAGRGEAETQYF
>12|TRBJ2-1|TRBD1|few|TRBV7-2
TGTGCCAGCAGCCATCCAGGGGGTGAGCAGTTCTTC
CASSHPGGEQFF
>15|TRBJ2-7|TRBD1|few|TRBV28
TGTGCCAGCAGTTTGAGTTCCAGGGGGATGGACGAGCAGTACTTC
CASSLSSRGMDEQYF
>13|TRBJ1-1|NA|NA|TRBV6-1
TGTGCCAGCTTACGACAGACGAACACTGAAGCTTTCTTT
CASLRQTNTEAFF
>12|TRBJ2-7|NA|many|TRBV28
TGTGCCAGCAACTCCGACAGCTACGAGCAGTACTTC
CASNSDSYEQYF
>12|TRBJ2-5|NA|few|TRBV7-2
TGTGCCAGCAGCTTTCACGGAGAGACCCAGTACTTC
CASSFHGETQYF
>15|TRBJ2-4|NA|few|TRBV20-1
TGCAGTGCTAGGTTTACCCAGCTAGCCAAAAACATTCAGTACTTC
CSARFTQLAKNIQYF
>18|TRBJ2-7|NA|few|TRBV6-1
TGTGCCAGCAGTGAGGGTAGGGGTAGCGGTTACGGCTCCTACGAGCAGTACTTC
CASSEGRGSGYGSYEQYF
>15|TRBJ2-5|TRBD2|NA|TRBV28
TGTGCCAGCAGTCCACCGCGGGAGCGGGGAGAGACCCAGTACTTC
CASSPPRERGETQYF
>15|TRBJ2-7|NA|NA|TRBV28
TGTGCCAGCAGTTTAATGGCGACAGTGAACTACGAGCAGTACTTC
CASSLMATVNYEQYF
>14|TRBJ2-5|NA|NA|TRBV6-5
TGTGCCAGCAGTTACTACGGAAGAGAAGAGACCCAGTACTTC
CASSYYGREETQYF
>13|TRBJ1-2|NA|NA|TRBV4-2
TGTGCCAGCAGCCAAGGATCTTACTATGGCTACACCTTC
CASSQGSYYGYTF
>14|TRBJ2-7|NA|NA|TRBV12-3/TRBV12-4
TGTGCCAGCACCCAGACGGGATACTCCTACGAGCAGTACTTC
CASTQTGYSYEQYF
>13|TRBJ2-7|NA|NA|TRBV7-2
TGTGCCAGCAGCCACGTAGAGGGTTACGAGCAGTACTTC
CASSHVEGYEQYF
>14|TRBJ1-3|NA|many|TRBV4-1
TGCGCCAGCAGCCAAGATTTCCCTGGAAACACCATATATTTT
CASSQDFPGNTIYF
>19|TRBJ2-6|NA|few|TRBV21-1
TGTGCCAGCTCCACGCCGGTAGACAGGCTTAGCTCTGGGGCCAACGTCCTGACTTTC
CASSTPVDRLSSGANVLTF
>12|TRBJ2-3|NA|NA|TRBV7-2
TGTGCCTGCGGGGCCAGCACAGATACGCAGTATTTT
CACGASTDTQYF
>14|TRBJ1-1|NA|NA|TRBV27
TGTGCCAGCAGTTTAGGGGGGGCGAGGACTGAAGCTTTCTTT
CASSLGGARTEAFF
>16|TRBJ2-1|TRBD1|few|TRBV28
TGTGCCAGCAGGGCACAGGGACAGGGAACGAAGGTTGAGCAGTTCTTC
CASRAQGQGTKVEQFF
>16|TRBJ2-1|NA|NA|TRBV7-2
TGTGCCAGCAGCTCAGATCGACGGAGCTCCTACAATGAGCAGTTCTTC
CASSSDRRSSYNEQFF
>14|TRBJ1-6|TRBD1|NA|TRBV9
TGTGCCAGCAGCGGGAGGACAGGGCACTCACCCCTCCACTTT
CASSGRTGHSPLHF
>14|TRBJ2-1|TRBD1|NA|TRBV5-1
TGCGCCAGCAGCTCTGGACAGGCCACGGGGGAGCAGTTCTTC
CASSSGQATGEQFF
>16|TRBJ1-5|NA|few|TRBV28
TGTGCCAGCAGTTTAACCCCGGCGACGTGGGATCAGCCCCAGCATTTT
CASSLTPATWDQPQHF
>16|TRBJ1-3|NA|few|TRBV11-2
TGTGCCAGCAGCTTATTCGACCTGAGCTCTGGAAACACCATATATTTT
CASSLFDLSSGNTIYF
>15|TRBJ1-1|TRBD1|few|TRBV11-2
TGTGCCAGCAGTTCATCAGGGACAGCCGACACTGAAGCTTTCTTT
CASSSSGTADTEAFF
>15|TRBJ2-1|TRBD2|few|TRBV20-1
TGCAGTGCTAGAGCCCTAGCGGAATCCTACAATGAGCAGTTCTTC
CSARALAESYNEQFF
>13|TRBJ1-5|TRBD1|many|TRBV11-1
TGTGCCAGCAGCGACAGGGGGAATCAGCCCCAGCATTTT
CASSDRGNQPQHF
>13|TRBJ2-7|TRBD1|few|TRBV11-2
TGTGCCAGCAGAACGACAGGGATCCACGAGCAGTACTTC
CASRTTGIHEQYF
>14|TRBJ2-7|NA|few|TRBV27
TGTGCCAGCAGTTTACGGCCAGCGAGTTACGAGCAGTACTTC
CASSLRPASYEQYF
>17|TRBJ2-3|TRBD2|few|TRBV7-8
TGTGCCAGCAGCTTAGTAGCGACTAGCCCCCGCACAGATACGCAGTATTTT
CASSLVATSPRTDTQYF
>13|TRBJ2-7|NA|NA|TRBV28
TGTGCCAGCAGTTTAGGCCATTTCTACGAGCAGTACTTC
CASSLGHFYEQYF